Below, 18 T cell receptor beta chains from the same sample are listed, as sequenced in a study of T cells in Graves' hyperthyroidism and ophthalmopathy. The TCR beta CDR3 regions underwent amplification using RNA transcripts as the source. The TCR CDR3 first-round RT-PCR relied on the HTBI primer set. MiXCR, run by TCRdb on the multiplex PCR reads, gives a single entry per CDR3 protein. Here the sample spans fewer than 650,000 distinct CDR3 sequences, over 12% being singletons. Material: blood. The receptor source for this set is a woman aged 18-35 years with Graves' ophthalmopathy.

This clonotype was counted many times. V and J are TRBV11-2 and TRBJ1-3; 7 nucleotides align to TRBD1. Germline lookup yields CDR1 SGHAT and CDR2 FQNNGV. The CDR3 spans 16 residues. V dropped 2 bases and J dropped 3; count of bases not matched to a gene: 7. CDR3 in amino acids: CASSLSRTGGGNTIYF. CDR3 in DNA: TGTGCCAGCAGCTTATCCCGGACAGGTGGTGGAAACACCATATATTTT.

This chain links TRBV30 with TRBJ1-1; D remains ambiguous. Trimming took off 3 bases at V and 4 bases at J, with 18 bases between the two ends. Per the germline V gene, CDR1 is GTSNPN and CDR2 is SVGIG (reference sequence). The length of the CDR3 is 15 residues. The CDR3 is CAWSSRAVKGTEAFF. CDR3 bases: TGTGCCTGGAGCTCCCGGGCCGTGAAAGGCACTGAAGCTTTCTTT.

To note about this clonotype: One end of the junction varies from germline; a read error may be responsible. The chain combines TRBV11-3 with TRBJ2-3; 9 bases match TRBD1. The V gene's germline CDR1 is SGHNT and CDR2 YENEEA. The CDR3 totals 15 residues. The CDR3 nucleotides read TGCGCCAGCAGCTTGGAGGGACAGGGAATAGATACGCAGTATTTT. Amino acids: CASSLEGQGIDTQYF.

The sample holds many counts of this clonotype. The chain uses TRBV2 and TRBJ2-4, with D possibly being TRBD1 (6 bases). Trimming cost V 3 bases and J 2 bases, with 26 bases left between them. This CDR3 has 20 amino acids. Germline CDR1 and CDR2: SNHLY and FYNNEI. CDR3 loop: CASSDSLVNLGTISKNIQYF. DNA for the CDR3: TGTGCCAGCAGTGATTCCCTTGTGAATTTGGGGACAATATCCAAAAACATTCAGTACTTC.

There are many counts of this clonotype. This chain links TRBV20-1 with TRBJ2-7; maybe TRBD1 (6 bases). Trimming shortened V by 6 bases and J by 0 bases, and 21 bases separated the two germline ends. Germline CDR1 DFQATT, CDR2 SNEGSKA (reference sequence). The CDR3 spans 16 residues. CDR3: CSASAGETKYSYEQYF. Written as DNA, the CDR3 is TGCAGTGCCAGCGCAGGGGAAACAAAATACTCCTACGAGCAGTACTTC.

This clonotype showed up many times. The DNA of the CDR3 is TGTGCCAGCAGCACCCCCCGGAACACTGAAGCTTTCTTT. Amino acid sequence: CASSTPRNTEAFF. This chain links TRBV5-5 with TRBJ1-1; the D is unclear. There are 13 residues in the CDR3. With 4 bases removed from V and 1 base from J, the gap between germline ends came to 8 bases. Germline assignment: CDR1 SGHKS and CDR2 YYEKEE (reference sequence).

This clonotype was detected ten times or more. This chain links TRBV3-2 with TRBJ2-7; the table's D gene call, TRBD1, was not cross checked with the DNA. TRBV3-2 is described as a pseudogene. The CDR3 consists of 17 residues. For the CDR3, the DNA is TGTGCCAGCAGCCCTGTCCGTGGGGGGCTCCCTTCCTACGAGCAGTACTTC. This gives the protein CASSPVRGGLPSYEQYF.

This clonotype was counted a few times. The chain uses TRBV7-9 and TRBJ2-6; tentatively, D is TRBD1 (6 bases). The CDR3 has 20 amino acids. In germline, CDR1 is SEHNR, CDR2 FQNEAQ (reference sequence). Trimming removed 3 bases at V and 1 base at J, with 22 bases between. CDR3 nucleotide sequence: TGTGCCAGCAGCTTTGATCTCACAGGGAAGGATAGGTCTGGGGCCAACGTCCTGACTTTC. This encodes CASSFDLTGKDRSGANVLTF.

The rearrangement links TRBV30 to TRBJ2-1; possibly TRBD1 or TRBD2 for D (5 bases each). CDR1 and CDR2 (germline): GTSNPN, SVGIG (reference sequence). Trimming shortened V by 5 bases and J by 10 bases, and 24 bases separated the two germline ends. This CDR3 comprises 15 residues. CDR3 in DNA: TGTGCCTGGTGGTTCCGGGACCGTCCCTTTGGGGAGCAGTTCTTC. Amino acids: CAWWFRDRPFGEQFF.

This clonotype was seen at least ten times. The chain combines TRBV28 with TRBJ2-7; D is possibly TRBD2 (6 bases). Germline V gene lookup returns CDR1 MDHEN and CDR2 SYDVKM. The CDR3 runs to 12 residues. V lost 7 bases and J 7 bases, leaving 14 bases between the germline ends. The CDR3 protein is CASTEGQREQYF. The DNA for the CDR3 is TGTGCCAGCACGGAGGGGCAACGTGAGCAGTACTTC.

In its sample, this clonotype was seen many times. DNA of the CDR3: TGTGCCAGCAGTCCCACAGGGGGCAGTTCACCCCTCCACTTT. Translated, it gives CASSPTGGSSPLHF. This chain connects TRBV12-3 or TRBV12-4 to TRBJ1-6, with TRBD1 matching over 9 bases. The CDR3 spans 14 residues. V lost 5 bases and J lost 9; bases outside the gene matches: 5.

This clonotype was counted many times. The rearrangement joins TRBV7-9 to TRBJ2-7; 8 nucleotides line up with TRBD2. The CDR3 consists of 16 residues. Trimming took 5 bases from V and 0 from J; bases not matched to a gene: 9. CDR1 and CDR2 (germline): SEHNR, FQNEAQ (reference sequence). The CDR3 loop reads CASSPGTSPSSYEQYF. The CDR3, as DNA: TGTGCCAGCAGCCCAGGGACTAGTCCTAGCTCCTACGAGCAGTACTTC.

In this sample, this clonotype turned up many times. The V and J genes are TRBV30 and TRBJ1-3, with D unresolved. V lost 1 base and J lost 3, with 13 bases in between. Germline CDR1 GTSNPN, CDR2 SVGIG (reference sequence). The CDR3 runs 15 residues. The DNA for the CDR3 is TGTGCCTGGAGTGAGGAAGGAACGCTTGGAAACACCATATATTTT. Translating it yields CAWSEEGTLGNTIYF.

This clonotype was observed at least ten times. The CDR3 region is CASSWGGTSGSYEQYF. The CDR3 DNA follows: TGTGCCAGCAGTTGGGGAGGGACTAGCGGATCCTACGAGCAGTACTTC. The chain combines TRBV6-1 with TRBJ2-7; 11 bases match TRBD2. This CDR3 region has 16 residues. V shed 5 bases, J shed 1 base, and the junction held 7 bases outside the gene matches. The germline gives CDR1 MNHNS, CDR2 SASEGT.

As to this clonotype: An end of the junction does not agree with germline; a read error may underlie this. CDR3 DNA sequence: TGTGCCAGCAGCGCGGGACAAGCGGATAATTCACCCCACCACTTT. Protein: CASSAGQADNSPHHF. The chain has TRBV2 and TRBJ1-6; D possibly corresponds to TRBD1 (6 bases). Germline V lookup: CDR1 SNHLY, CDR2 FYNNEI. There are 15 residues in the CDR3.

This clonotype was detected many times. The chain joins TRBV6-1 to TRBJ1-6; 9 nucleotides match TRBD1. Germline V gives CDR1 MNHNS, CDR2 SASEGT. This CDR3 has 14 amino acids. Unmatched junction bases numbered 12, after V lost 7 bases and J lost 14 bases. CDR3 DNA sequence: TGTGCCAGCAATAAACTGGGACAGGGATTATCCCTCCACTTT. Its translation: CASNKLGQGLSLHF.

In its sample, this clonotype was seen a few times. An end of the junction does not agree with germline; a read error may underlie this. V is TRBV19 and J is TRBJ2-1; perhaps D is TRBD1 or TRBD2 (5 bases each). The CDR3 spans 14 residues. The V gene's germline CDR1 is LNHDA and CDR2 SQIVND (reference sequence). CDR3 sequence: CASSMGESSNEQFF. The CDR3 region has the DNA TGTGCCAGTAGTATGGGGGAATCCTCCAATGAGCAGTTCTTC.

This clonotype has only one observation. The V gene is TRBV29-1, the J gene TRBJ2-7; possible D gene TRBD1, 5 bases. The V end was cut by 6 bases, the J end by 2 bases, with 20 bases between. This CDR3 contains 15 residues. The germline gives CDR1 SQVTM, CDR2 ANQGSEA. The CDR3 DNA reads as TGCAGCGTGCAGGTAGTAAGGGCAGGGACCTACGAGCAGTACTTC. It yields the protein CSVQVVRAGTYEQYF.